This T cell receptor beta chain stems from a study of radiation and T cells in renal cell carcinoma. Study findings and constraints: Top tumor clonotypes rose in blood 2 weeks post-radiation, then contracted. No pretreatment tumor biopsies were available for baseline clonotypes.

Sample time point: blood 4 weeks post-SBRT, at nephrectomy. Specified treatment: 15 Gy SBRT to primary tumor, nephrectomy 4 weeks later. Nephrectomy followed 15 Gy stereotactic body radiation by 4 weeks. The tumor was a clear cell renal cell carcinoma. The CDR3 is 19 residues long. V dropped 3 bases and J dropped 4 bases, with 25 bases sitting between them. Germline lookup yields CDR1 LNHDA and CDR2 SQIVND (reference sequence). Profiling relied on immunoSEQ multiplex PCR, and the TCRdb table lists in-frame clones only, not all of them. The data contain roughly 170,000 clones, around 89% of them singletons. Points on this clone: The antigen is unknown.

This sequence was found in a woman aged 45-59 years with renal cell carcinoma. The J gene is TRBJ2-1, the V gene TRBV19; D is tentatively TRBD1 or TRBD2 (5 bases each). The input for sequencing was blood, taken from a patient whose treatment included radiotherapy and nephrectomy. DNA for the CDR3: TGTGCCAGTAGTATGTATGCCCCGGCGGGTGGGGGTGGATACAATGAGCAGTTCTTC. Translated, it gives CASSMYAPAGGGGYNEQFF.